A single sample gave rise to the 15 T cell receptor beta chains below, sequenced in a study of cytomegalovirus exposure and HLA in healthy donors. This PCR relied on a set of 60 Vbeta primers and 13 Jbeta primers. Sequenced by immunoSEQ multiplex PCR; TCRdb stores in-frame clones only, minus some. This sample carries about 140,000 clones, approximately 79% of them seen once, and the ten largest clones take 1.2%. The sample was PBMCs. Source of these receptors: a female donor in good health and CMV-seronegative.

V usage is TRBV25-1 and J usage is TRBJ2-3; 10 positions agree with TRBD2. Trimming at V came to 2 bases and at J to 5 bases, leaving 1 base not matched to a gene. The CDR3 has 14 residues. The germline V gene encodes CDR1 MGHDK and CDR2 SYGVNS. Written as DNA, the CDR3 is TGTGCCAGCAGTGAAGGACTAGCGGAAGATACGCAGTATTTT. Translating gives CASSEGLAEDTQYF.

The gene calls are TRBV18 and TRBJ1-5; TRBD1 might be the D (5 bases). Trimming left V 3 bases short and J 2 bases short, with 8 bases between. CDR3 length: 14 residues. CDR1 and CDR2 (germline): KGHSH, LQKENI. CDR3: CASSPGGGNQPQHF. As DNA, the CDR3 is TGTGCCAGCTCACCGGGGGGGGGCAATCAGCCCCAGCATTTT. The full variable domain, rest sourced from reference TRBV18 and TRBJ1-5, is NAGVMQNPRHLVRRRGQEARLRCSPMKGHSHVYWYRQLPEEGLKFMVYLQKENIIDESGMPKERFSAEFPKEGPSILRIQQVVRGDSAAYFCASSPGGGNQPQHFGDGTRLSIL.

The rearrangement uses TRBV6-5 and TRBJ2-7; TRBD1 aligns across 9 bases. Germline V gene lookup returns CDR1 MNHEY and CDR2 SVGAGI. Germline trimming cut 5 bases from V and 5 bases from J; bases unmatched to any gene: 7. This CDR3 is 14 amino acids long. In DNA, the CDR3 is TGTGCCAGCAGTACCCTAGGGACAGGGCACGAGCAGTACTTC. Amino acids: CASSTLGTGHEQYF.

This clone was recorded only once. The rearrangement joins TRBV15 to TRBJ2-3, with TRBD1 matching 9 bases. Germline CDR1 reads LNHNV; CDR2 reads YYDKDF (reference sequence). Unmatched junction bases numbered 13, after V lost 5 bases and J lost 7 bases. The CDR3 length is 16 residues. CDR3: CATSPLPGQGVHTQYF. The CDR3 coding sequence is TGTGCCACCAGCCCCCTCCCGGGACAGGGTGTGCATACGCAGTATTTT.

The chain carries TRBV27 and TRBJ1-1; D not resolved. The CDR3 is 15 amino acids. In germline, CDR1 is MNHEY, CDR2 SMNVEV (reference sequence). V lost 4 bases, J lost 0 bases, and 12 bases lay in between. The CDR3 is CASSYGDALNTEAFF. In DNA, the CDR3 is TGTGCCAGCAGTTACGGGGATGCCTTGAACACTGAAGCTTTCTTT.

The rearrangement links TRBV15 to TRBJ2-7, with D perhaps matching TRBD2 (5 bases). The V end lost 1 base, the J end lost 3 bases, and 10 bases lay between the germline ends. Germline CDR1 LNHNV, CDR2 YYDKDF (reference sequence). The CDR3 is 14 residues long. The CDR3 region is CATSRVRTDYEQYF. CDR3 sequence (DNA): TGTGCCACCAGCAGAGTTAGGACTGACTACGAGCAGTACTTC. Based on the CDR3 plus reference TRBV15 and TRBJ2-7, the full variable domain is DAMVIQNPRYQVTQFGKPVTLSCSQTLNHNVMYWYQQKSSQAPKLLFHYYDKDFNNEADTPDNFQSRRPNTSFCFLDIRSPGLGDTAMYLCATSRVRTDYEQYFGPGTRLTVT.

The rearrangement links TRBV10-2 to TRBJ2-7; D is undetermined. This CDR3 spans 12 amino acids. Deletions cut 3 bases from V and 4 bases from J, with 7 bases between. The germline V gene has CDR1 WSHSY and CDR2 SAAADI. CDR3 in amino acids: CASSESGYEQYF. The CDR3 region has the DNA TGCGCCAGCAGTGAATCGGGTTACGAGCAGTACTTC.

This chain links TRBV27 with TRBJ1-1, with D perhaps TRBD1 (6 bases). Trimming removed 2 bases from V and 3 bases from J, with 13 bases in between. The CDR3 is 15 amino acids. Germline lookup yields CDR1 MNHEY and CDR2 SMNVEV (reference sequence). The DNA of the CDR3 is TGTGCCAGCAGTTTAGCGGCCAGGGGTTACACTGAAGCTTTCTTT. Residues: CASSLAARGYTEAFF.

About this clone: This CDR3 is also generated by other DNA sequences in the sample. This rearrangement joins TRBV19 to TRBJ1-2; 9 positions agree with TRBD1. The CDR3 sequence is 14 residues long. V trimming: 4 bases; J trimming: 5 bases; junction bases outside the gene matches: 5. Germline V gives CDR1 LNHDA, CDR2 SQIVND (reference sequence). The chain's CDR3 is CASSTPGQGYGYTF. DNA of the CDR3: TGTGCCAGTAGTACACCGGGACAGGGATATGGCTACACCTTC. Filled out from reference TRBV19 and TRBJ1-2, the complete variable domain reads DGGITQSPKYLFRKEGQNVTLSCEQNLNHDAMYWYRQDPGQGLRLIYYSQIVNDFQKGDIAEGYSVSREKKESFPLTVTSAQKNPTAFYLCASSTPGQGYGYTFGSGTRLTVV.

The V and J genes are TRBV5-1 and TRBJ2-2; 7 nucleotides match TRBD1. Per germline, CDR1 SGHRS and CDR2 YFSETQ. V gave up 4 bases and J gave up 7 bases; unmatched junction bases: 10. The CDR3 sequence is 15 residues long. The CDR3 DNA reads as TGCGCCAGCAGCCCGGCGACAGGGATTGACGGGGAGCTGTTTTTT. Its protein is CASSPATGIDGELFF.

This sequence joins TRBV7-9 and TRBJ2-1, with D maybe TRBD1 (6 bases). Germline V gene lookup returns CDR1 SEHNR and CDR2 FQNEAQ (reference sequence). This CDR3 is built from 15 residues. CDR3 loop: CVGTPLIRSYNEQFF. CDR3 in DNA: TGTGTTGGGACACCACTCATCCGCTCCTACAATGAGCAGTTCTTC.

For the CDR3, the DNA is TGTGCCAGCAGTTTCCGGACTAGCTTTTACGAGCAGTACTTC. This encodes CASSFRTSFYEQYF. This rearrangement joins TRBV6-5 to TRBJ2-7, with 8 nucleotides matching TRBD2. The CDR3 is made up of 14 amino acids. CDR1 is MNHEY and CDR2 is SVGAGI in the germline V gene. V dropped 4 bases and J dropped 4; count of bases not matched to a gene: 6.

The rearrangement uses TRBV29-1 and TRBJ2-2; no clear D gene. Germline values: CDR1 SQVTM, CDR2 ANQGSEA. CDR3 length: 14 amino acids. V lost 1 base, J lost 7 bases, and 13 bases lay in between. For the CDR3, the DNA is TGCAGCGTTGAAGGAGGTCGGCCATACGGGGAGCTGTTTTTT. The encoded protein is CSVEGGRPYGELFF.

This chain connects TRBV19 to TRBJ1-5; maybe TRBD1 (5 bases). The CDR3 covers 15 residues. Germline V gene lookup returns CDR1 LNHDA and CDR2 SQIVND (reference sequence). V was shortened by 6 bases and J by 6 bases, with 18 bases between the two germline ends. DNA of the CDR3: TGTGCCAGTAGCACGTGGGGGGTTGTCGTTCAGCCCCAGCATTTT. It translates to CASSTWGVVVQPQHF.

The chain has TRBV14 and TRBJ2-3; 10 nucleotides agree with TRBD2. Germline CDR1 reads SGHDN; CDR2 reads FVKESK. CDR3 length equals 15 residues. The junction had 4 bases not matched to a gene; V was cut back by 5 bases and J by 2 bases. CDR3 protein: CASSYGTSVTDTQYF. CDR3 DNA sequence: TGTGCCAGCAGCTACGGGACTAGCGTCACAGATACGCAGTATTTT.